This T cell receptor (beta chain) was profiled in a study of cytomegalovirus exposure and HLA in healthy donors. Use of 60 Vbeta and 13 Jbeta primers characterized the PCR. TCRdb keeps only in-frame clones here, not all; method: immunoSEQ multiplex PCR. Of over 100,000 clones listed, roughly 76% are singletons. This CDR3 region has 19 residues. This TCR came from a woman between 50 and 59 years old in good health and CMV-seropositive. The chain is built from TRBV1 and TRBJ2-1; the table's D call of TRBD2 was not tested on the DNA. TRBV1 is listed as a pseudogene. Sequenced sample: PBMCs. CDR3 bases: TGCACCAGCAGCCAAGAACTAGCGGGATCACCAGGGGAAAAAAATGAGCAGTTCTTC. Residues: CTSSQELAGSPGEKNEQFF.